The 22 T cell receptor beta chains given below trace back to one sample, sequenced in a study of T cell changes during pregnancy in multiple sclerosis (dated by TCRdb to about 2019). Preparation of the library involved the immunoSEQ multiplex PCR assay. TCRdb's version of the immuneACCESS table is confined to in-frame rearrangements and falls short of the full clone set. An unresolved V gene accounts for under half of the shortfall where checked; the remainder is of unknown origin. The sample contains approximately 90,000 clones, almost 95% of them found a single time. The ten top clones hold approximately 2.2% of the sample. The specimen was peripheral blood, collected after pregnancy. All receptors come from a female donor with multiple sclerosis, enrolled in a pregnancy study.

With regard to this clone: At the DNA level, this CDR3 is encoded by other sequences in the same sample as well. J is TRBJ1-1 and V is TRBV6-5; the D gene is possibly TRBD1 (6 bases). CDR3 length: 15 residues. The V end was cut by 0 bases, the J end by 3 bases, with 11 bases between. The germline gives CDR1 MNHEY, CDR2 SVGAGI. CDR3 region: CASSYSRSGDTEAFF. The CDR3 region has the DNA TGTGCCAGCAGTTACTCGAGATCAGGGGACACTGAAGCTTTCTTT.

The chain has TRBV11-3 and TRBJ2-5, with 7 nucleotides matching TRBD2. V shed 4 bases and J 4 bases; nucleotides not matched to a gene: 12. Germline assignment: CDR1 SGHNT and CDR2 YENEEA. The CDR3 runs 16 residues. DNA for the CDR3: TGTGCCAGCAGCTCCGGGGTCGGGGAGGGACTAGAGACCCAGTACTTC. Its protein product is CASSSGVGEGLETQYF.

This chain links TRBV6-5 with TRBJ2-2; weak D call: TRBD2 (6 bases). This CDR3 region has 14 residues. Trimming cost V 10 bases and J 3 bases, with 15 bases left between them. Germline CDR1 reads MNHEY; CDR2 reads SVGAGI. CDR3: CATHRGLDTGELFF. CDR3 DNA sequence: TGTGCCACCCACCGGGGACTCGACACCGGGGAGCTGTTTTTT.

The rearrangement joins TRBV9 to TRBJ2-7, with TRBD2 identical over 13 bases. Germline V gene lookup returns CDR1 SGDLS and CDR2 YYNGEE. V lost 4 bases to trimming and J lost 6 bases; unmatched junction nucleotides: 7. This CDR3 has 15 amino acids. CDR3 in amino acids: CASSTLAGGRGEQYF. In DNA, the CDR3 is TGTGCCAGCAGCACACTAGCGGGAGGGAGGGGCGAGCAGTACTTC.

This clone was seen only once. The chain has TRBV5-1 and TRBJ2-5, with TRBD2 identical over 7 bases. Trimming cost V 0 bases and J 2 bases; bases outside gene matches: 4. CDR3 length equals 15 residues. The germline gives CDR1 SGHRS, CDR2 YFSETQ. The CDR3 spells CASSLVTGGQETQYF. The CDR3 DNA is TGCGCCAGCAGCTTGGTTACGGGGGGACAAGAGACCCAGTACTTC.

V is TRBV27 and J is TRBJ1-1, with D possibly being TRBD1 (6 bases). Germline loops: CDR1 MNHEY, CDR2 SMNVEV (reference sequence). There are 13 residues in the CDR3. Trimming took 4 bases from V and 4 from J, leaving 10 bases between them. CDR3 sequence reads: CASSYDRSTEAFF. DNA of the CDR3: TGTGCCAGCAGTTACGACAGGTCCACTGAAGCTTTCTTT.

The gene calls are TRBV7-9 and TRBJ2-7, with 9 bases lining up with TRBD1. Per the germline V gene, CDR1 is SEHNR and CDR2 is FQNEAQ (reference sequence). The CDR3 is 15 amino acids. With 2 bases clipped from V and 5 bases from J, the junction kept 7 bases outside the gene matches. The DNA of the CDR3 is TGTGCCAGCAGCTTAACAGGACAGGGGCCCAACGAGCAGTACTTC. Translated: CASSLTGQGPNEQYF.

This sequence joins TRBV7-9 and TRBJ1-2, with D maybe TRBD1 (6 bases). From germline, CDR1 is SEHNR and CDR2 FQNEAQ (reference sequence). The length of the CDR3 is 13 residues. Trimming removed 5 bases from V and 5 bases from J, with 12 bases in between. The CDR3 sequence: CASSDGQRYGYTF. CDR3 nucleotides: TGTGCCAGCAGCGATGGACAGAGATATGGCTACACCTTC.

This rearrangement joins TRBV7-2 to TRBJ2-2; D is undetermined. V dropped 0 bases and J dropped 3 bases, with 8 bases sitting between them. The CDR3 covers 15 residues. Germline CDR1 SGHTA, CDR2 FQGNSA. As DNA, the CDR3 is TGTGCCAGCAGCTTAGCATCCCGTTACACCGGGGAGCTGTTTTTT. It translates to CASSLASRYTGELFF.

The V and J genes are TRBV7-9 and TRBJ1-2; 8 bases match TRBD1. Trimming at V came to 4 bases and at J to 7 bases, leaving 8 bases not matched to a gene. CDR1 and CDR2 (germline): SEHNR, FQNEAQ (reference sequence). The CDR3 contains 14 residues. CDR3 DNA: TGTGCCAGCAGCTCGTTAGGACAGGGCTCTGGCTACACCTTC. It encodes CASSSLGQGSGYTF.

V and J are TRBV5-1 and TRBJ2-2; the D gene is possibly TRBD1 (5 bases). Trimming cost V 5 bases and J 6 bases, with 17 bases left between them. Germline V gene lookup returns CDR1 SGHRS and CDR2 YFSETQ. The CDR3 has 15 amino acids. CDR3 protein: CASRRRGSLSGELFF. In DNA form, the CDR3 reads TGCGCCAGCAGAAGAAGGGGCAGTCTATCCGGGGAGCTGTTTTTT.

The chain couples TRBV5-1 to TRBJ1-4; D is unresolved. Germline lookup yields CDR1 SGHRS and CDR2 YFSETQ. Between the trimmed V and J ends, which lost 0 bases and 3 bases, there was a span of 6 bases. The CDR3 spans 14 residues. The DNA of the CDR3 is TGCGCCAGCAGCTTGGAAGCGGCTAATGAAAAACTGTTTTTT. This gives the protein CASSLEAANEKLFF. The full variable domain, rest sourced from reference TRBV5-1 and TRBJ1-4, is KAGVTQTPRYLIKTRGQQVTLSCSPISGHRSVSWYQQTPGQGLQFLFEYFSETQRNKGNFPGRFSGRQFSNSRSEMNVSTLELGDSALYLCASSLEAANEKLFFGSGTQLSVL.

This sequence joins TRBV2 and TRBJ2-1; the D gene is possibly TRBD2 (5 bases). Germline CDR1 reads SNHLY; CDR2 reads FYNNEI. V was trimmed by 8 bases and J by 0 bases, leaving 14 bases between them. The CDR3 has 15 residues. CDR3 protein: CASLGSPSSYNEQFF. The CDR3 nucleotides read TGTGCCAGCCTGGGGAGTCCGAGCTCCTACAATGAGCAGTTCTTC.

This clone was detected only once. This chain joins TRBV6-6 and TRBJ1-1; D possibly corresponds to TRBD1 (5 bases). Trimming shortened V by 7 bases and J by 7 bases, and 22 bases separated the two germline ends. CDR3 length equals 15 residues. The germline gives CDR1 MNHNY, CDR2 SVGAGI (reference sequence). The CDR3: CASNDTPGGLVEAFF. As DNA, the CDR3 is TGTGCCAGCAACGACACCCCCGGGGGATTGGTTGAAGCTTTCTTT.

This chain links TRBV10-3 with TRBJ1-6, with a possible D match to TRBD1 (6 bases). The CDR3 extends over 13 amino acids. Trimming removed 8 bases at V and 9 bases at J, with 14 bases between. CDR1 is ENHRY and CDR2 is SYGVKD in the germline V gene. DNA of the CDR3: TGTGCCATCGGCCCGGGACAAGTTTCACCCCTCCACTTT. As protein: CAIGPGQVSPLHF.

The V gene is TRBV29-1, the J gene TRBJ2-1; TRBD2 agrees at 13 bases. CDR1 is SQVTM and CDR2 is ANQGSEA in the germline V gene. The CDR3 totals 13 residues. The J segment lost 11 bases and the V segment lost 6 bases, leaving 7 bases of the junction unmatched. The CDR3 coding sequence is TGCAGCGTGGGGACTAGCGGGATTAGGAAGCAGTTCTTC. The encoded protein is CSVGTSGIRKQFF.

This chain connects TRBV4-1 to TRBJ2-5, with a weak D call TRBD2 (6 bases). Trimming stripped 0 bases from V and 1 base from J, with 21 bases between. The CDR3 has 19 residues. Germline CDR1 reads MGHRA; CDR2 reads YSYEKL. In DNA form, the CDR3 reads TGCGCCAGCAGCCAAGATCAGTTGGTAGTGGAGGGCATCCAAGAGACCCAGTACTTC. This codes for CASSQDQLVVEGIQETQYF.

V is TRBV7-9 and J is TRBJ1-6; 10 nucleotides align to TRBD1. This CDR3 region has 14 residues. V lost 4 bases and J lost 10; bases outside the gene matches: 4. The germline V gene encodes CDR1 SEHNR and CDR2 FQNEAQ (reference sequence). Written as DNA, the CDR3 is TGTGCCAGCAGCTCCGGGACAGGGGTGTCACCCCTCCACTTT. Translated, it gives CASSSGTGVSPLHF.

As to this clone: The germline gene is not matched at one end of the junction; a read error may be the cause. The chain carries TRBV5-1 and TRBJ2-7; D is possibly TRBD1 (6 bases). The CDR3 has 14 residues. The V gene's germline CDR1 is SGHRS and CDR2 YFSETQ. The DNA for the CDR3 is TGCGCCAGCAGCTTGGCCGACCCTCAGGGGCCCAAGGGCTTC. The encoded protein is CASSLADPQGPKGF.

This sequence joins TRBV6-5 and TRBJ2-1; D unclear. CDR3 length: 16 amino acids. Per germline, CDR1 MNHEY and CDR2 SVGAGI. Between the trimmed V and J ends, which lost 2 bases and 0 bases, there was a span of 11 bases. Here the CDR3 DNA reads TGTGCCAGCAGTTACCCCCGATCCGGCTCCTACAATGAGCAGTTCTTC. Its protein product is CASSYPRSGSYNEQFF.

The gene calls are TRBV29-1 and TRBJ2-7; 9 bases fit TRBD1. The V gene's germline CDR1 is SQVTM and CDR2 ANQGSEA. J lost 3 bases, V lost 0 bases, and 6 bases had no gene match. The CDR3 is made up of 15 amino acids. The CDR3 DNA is TGCAGCGTTGAAGATCCCGGGACAGGGCGCTACGAGCAGTACTTC. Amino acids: CSVEDPGTGRYEQYF.

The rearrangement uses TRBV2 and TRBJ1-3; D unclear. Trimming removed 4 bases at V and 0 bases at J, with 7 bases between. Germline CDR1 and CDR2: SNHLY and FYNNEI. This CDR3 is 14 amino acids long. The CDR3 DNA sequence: TGTGCCAGCAGTGTATTAGACTCTGGAAACACCATATATTTT. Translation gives CASSVLDSGNTIYF.